This is a list of T cell receptor beta chains from one sample in a study of siplizumab effects on memory and regulatory T cells. TCRdb's table, derived via immunoSEQ multiplex PCR, lists solely in-frame clones and lacks some. The sample shows approximately 110,000 clones, around 90% of them seen only once. Material: Tregs sorted from blood. These receptors were taken from a human donor in good health. CDR3s include the opening cysteine and the closing phenylalanine or tryptophan. D genes are given only for firm matches. The size field is filled for only some rows; it gives once, few, many or a size class.

DNA: TGTGCCAGTAGAGGTAGCGGGAGAAATTGGAACGAGCAGTACTTC; CDR3: CASRGSGRNWNEQYF; J: TRBJ2-7; D: TRBD2; size: once; V: TRBV25-1
DNA: TGTGCCAGTAGTATGGGGACAGGGGGTATCAGCCGGATCAGGCCCCAGCATTTT; CDR3: CASSMGTGGISRIRPQHF; J: TRBJ1-5; D: TRBD1; size: .; V: TRBV19
DNA: TGCGCCAGCGGAATAGCGGGAGCGGACGAGCAGTACTTC; CDR3: CASGIAGADEQYF; J: TRBJ2-7; D: TRBD2; size: .; V: TRBV5-1
DNA: TGTGCCAGCAGTCCCAATCTAGCGGGGAGCACAGATACGCAGTATTTT; CDR3: CASSPNLAGSTDTQYF; J: TRBJ2-3; D: TRBD2; size: .; V: TRBV7-9
DNA: TGCGCCAGCAGCTTGGTTGGGGCAGGTGAACAAGAGACCCAGTACTTC; CDR3: CASSLVGAGEQETQYF; J: TRBJ2-5; D: .; size: .; V: TRBV5-1
DNA: TGCGCCAGCAGCTGGCAAGAGACCCAGTACTTC; CDR3: CASSWQETQYF; J: TRBJ2-5; D: .; size: once; V: TRBV5-1
DNA: TGTGCCAGCAGCTTAGAGGGCGGCACTGAAGCTTTCTTT; CDR3: CASSLEGGTEAFF; J: TRBJ1-1; D: .; size: .; V: TRBV11-3
DNA: TGTGCCAGCAGTTTATCCTTGGCAGTTGCCTATGGCTACACCTTC; CDR3: CASSLSLAVAYGYTF; J: TRBJ1-2; D: .; size: .; V: TRBV27
DNA: TGTGCCAGCAGTTACAGTCAGGCCATGAACACTGAAGCTTTCTTT; CDR3: CASSYSQAMNTEAFF; J: TRBJ1-1; D: .; size: .; V: TRBV6-5
DNA: TGTGCCAGCAGCTTAGATCTTAGCGGGAGGGCCAGGAATGAGCAGTTCTTC; CDR3: CASSLDLSGRARNEQFF; J: TRBJ2-1; D: TRBD2; size: once; V: TRBV11-2
DNA: TGTGCCAGCAGTGAAGGTTGGATTGCAGGGTCCCCTGAAGCTTTCTTT; CDR3: CASSEGWIAGSPEAFF; J: TRBJ1-1; D: .; size: few; V: TRBV6-1
DNA: TGTGCCATCAGTGACTTGGTGGGGTCTGGAAACACCATATATTTT; CDR3: CAISDLVGSGNTIYF; J: TRBJ1-3; D: .; size: .; V: TRBV10-3
DNA: TGTGCCAGGGGACAGTTTGGCTACACCTTC; CDR3: CARGQFGYTF; J: TRBJ1-2; D: TRBD1; size: .; V: TRBV27
DNA: TGTGCCAGCAGCTTAACAGGGGGGTACGAGCAGTACTTC; CDR3: CASSLTGGYEQYF; J: TRBJ2-7; D: .; size: .; V: TRBV7-3
DNA: TGTGCCAGCTCACCACGGACAGAAACCTATGGCTACACCTTC; CDR3: CASSPRTETYGYTF; J: TRBJ1-2; D: .; size: .; V: TRBV18
DNA: TGTGCCAGCAGTAAACAGGGGAGTACGCAGTATTTT; CDR3: CASSKQGSTQYF; J: TRBJ2-3; D: TRBD1; size: .; V: TRBV6-5
DNA: TGTGCCAGTAGGGATCTACAGGGCGGCAATCAGCCCCAGCATTTT; CDR3: CASRDLQGGNQPQHF; J: TRBJ1-5; D: .; size: .; V: TRBV19
DNA: TGCAGCGCATCCGGCTCTGGGGCCAACGTCCTGACTTTC; CDR3: CSASGSGANVLTF; J: TRBJ2-6; D: .; size: .; V: TRBV29-1
DNA: TGCGCCAGCAGCTTGGGGCTAGCGGATCCTACCGGGGAGCTGTTTTTT; CDR3: CASSLGLADPTGELFF; J: TRBJ2-2; D: TRBD2; size: .; V: TRBV5-1
DNA: TGTGCCAGCAGCGTACGACAATTCACTGAAGCTTTCTTT; CDR3: CASSVRQFTEAFF; J: TRBJ1-1; D: .; size: few; V: TRBV9
DNA: TGTGCCAGCTCACCATGGCGAAACACTGAAGCTTTCTTT; CDR3: CASSPWRNTEAFF; J: TRBJ1-1; D: .; size: .; V: TRBV18
DNA: TGTGCCAGCAGCGCGGACAGAGATGAAAAACTGTTTTTT; CDR3: CASSADRDEKLFF; J: TRBJ1-4; D: .; size: .; V: TRBV2
DNA: TGCGCCAGCAGCCCGGGGTCAGGGAGGGACTATGGCTACACCTTC; CDR3: CASSPGSGRDYGYTF; J: TRBJ1-2; D: .; size: .; V: TRBV4-1
DNA: TGCGCCAGCAGCTTGCGGGGAACGGACGAGCAGTACTTC; CDR3: CASSLRGTDEQYF; J: TRBJ2-7; D: .; size: .; V: TRBV5-1
DNA: TGTGCCAGCAGCTCCCAATCCAGAATAGCGGGAGGGGGTGAGCAGTTCTTC; CDR3: CASSSQSRIAGGGEQFF; J: TRBJ2-1; D: TRBD2; size: .; V: TRBV5-4
DNA: TGCGCCAGCAGCCATTACACAGGGGCCCGCTACGAGCAGTACTTC; CDR3: CASSHYTGARYEQYF; J: TRBJ2-7; D: TRBD1; size: medium-sized; V: TRBV4-1
DNA: TGCGCCAGCAGCCTGGGGGACAGGGCCTCTGGAAACACCATATATTTT; CDR3: CASSLGDRASGNTIYF; J: TRBJ1-3; D: TRBD1; size: .; V: TRBV5-1
DNA: TGTGCCAGCAGCAAATCGGGACAGGTTTTCAATGAGCAGTTCTTC; CDR3: CASSKSGQVFNEQFF; J: TRBJ2-1; D: .; size: .; V: TRBV21-1
DNA: TGTGCCAGCAGTTTATGGGGGGGATCCTACGAGCAGTACTTC; CDR3: CASSLWGGSYEQYF; J: TRBJ2-7; D: TRBD2; size: once; V: TRBV27
DNA: TGTGCCAGCAGTCAAGGACAGAAAGAGACCCAGTACTTC; CDR3: CASSQGQKETQYF; J: TRBJ2-5; D: .; size: .; V: TRBV2
DNA: TGTGCCTGCCACGGGAAGGTTGAGCAGTTCTTC; CDR3: CACHGKVEQFF; J: TRBJ2-1; D: .; size: .; V: TRBV30
DNA: TGTGCCAGCACCCCTCGGATGGGAGGCTACGAGCAGTACTTC; CDR3: CASTPRMGGYEQYF; J: TRBJ2-7; D: .; size: .; V: TRBV27
DNA: TGTGCCAGTAGTATCCGTCCGGTGGAGCCCCAGCATTTT; CDR3: CASSIRPVEPQHF; J: TRBJ1-5; D: .; size: .; V: TRBV19
DNA: TGTGCCACCAGCAGAGCCTGGGGGGAGGTAGACATTCAGTACTTC; CDR3: CATSRAWGEVDIQYF; J: TRBJ2-4; D: .; size: .; V: TRBV15
DNA: TGTGCCAGCAGAGACAGGGCTGCAGGGTGGTACTTC; CDR3: CASRDRAAGWYF; J: TRBJ2-4; D: TRBD1; size: .; V: TRBV5-4
DNA: TGTGCCAGCAGTTCTGCAGGGTCGGGCTCCTACGAGCAGTACTTC; CDR3: CASSSAGSGSYEQYF; J: TRBJ2-7; D: .; size: .; V: TRBV6-5
DNA: TGTGCCAGCAGGGAGGCTGGAGAGACCCAGTACTTC; CDR3: CASREAGETQYF; J: TRBJ2-5; D: .; size: .; V: TRBV27
DNA: TGTGCCAGCAGTTACGGCTACAGGGGGTTCGCTGAAGCTTTCTTT; CDR3: CASSYGYRGFAEAFF; J: TRBJ1-1; D: TRBD1; size: .; V: TRBV6-5
DNA: TGCGCCAGCAGTAAAGGGACAGAATTGGGGACCCAGTACTTC; CDR3: CASSKGTELGTQYF; J: TRBJ2-5; D: TRBD1; size: .; V: TRBV10-1
DNA: TGTGCCAGCAGCCGACCGACAGGCGGCATGTACGAGCAGTACTTC; CDR3: CASSRPTGGMYEQYF; J: TRBJ2-7; D: .; size: .; V: TRBV5-8
DNA: TGTGCCAGCTGGAGCTCCTACGAGCAGTACTTC; CDR3: CASWSSYEQYF; J: TRBJ2-7; D: .; size: .; V: TRBV6-5
DNA: TGCGCCAGCAGCTTTGCCCAGGGCTCCTACGAGCAGTACTTC; CDR3: CASSFAQGSYEQYF; J: TRBJ2-7; D: .; size: .; V: TRBV5-1
DNA: TGTGCCAGCAGGGCCGGGACAGGGGGCGAGCAGTACTTC; CDR3: CASRAGTGGEQYF; J: TRBJ2-7; D: TRBD1; size: once; V: TRBV6-6
DNA: TGTGCCAGCAGTGACCGGGACAGTTACACTGAAGCTTTCTTT; CDR3: CASSDRDSYTEAFF; J: TRBJ1-1; D: TRBD1; size: .; V: TRBV2
DNA: TGTGCCAGCAGCCCACGATGGCTAGCGGGGGGCCGATCCTACAATGAGCAGTTCTTC; CDR3: CASSPRWLAGGRSYNEQFF; J: TRBJ2-1; D: TRBD2; size: .; V: TRBV7-9
DNA: TGTGCCAGTAGTATTCTAGGTGGAAACATTCAGTACTTC; CDR3: CASSILGGNIQYF; J: TRBJ2-4; D: .; size: .; V: TRBV19
DNA: TGCGCCAGCAGCTCGGGAGGCTACGAGCAGTACTTC; CDR3: CASSSGGYEQYF; J: TRBJ2-7; D: TRBD2; size: .; V: TRBV5-1
DNA: TGTGCCAGCGTCTTAGCGGGGGGGCCCAAAAACATTCAGTACTTC; CDR3: CASVLAGGPKNIQYF; J: TRBJ2-4; D: TRBD2; size: .; V: TRBV13
DNA: TGCGCCAGCAGCCAGCGGGTCGACTACGAGCAGTACTTC; CDR3: CASSQRVDYEQYF; J: TRBJ2-7; D: .; size: .; V: TRBV10-1
DNA: TGTGCCAGCAGTGCCCCCGGGACCAGAAGCGGAAGGGCTCACACTGAAGCTTTCTTT; CDR3: CASSAPGTRSGRAHTEAFF; J: TRBJ1-1; D: .; size: .; V: TRBV6-1
DNA: TGTGCCAGCAGTTACCGGGCCGGGTCCTACGAGCAGTACTTC; CDR3: CASSYRAGSYEQYF; J: TRBJ2-7; D: .; size: .; V: TRBV6-5
DNA: TGTGCCATCAGTGAACGGGGACTAGCAGAGGAGCAGTTCTTC; CDR3: CAISERGLAEEQFF; J: TRBJ2-1; D: TRBD2; size: .; V: TRBV10-3
DNA: TGTGCCAGCAGCCTGACTAGCTCCGGGGAGCTGTTTTTT; CDR3: CASSLTSSGELFF; J: TRBJ2-2; D: TRBD2; size: .; V: TRBV7-2
DNA: TGTGCCAGCAGCGGCGGGGATACGCAGTATTTT; CDR3: CASSGGDTQYF; J: TRBJ2-3; D: .; size: .; V: TRBV9
DNA: TGTGCCAGTAGTATAAGGACAGGGGGCCGTTCGAACACTGAAGCTTTCTTT; CDR3: CASSIRTGGRSNTEAFF; J: TRBJ1-1; D: TRBD1; size: .; V: TRBV19
DNA: TGTGCCAGCAGCTTAGGGGACAGGTCGAACACTGAAGCTTTCTTT; CDR3: CASSLGDRSNTEAFF; J: TRBJ1-1; D: TRBD1; size: .; V: TRBV13
DNA: TGTGCCAGCAGTGATCAGGGAGGACAAACATATGGCTACACCTTC; CDR3: CASSDQGGQTYGYTF; J: TRBJ1-2; D: .; size: .; V: TRBV2
DNA: TGTGCCAGCAGCCACGGAACCCCGGGACAGGCCTCACCTCAGCATTTT; CDR3: CASSHGTPGQASPQHF; J: TRBJ1-5; D: TRBD1; size: .; V: TRBV4-2
DNA: TGTGCCAGTTGCCGGGGACAGGGGGCTGGCTACACCTTC; CDR3: CASCRGQGAGYTF; J: TRBJ1-2; D: TRBD1; size: .; V: TRBV6-6